These T cell receptor beta chains were read from a single sample in a study of blood T cell repertoires in COVID-19. Sequenced by immunoSEQ multiplex PCR; TCRdb stores in-frame clones only, minus some. This table holds 40,000 to 45,000 clones, more than 75% found once. Sample: peripheral blood. The receptors stem from a man aged 80 or over with acute or convalescent COVID-19. Both conserved end residues are part of each CDR3. A D gene is named only where the DNA matches it firmly. Size is omitted from some rows. Given values are once, few, many or a class for expanded clones.

>TRBJ1-6|few|TRBV5-5|TRBD1
CASSSRTGNNSPLHF
TGTGCCAGCAGCTCACGGACAGGAAATAATTCACCCCTCCACTTT
>TRBJ2-3|-|TRBV7-3|TRBD2
CASSSGLYPTDTQYF
TGTGCCAGCAGCTCGGGACTATACCCCACAGATACGCAGTATTTT
>TRBJ2-7|-|TRBV5-4|TRBD2
CASSWASGPYEQYF
TGTGCCAGCAGTTGGGCTAGCGGGCCCTACGAGCAGTACTTC
>TRBJ2-7|few|TRBV28|TRBD1
CASSSVLDRVAYEQYF
TGTGCCAGCAGTTCCGTTCTGGACAGGGTGGCCTACGAGCAGTACTTC
>TRBJ1-1|-|TRBV6-4|-
CASRPIQGMNTEAFF
TGTGCCAGCAGACCGATACAGGGCATGAACACTGAAGCTTTCTTT
>TRBJ1-5|-|TRBV11-2|-
CASSLNSGDGNQPQHF
TGTGCCAGCAGCTTAAATTCGGGGGATGGCAATCAGCCCCAGCATTTT
>TRBJ1-1|-|TRBV6-5|-
CASRDMVTEAFF
TGTGCCAGCCGGGACATGGTCACTGAAGCTTTCTTT
>TRBJ1-4|-|TRBV5-1|-
CASSLRGEKLFF
TGCGCCAGCAGCTTGCGGGGTGAAAAACTGTTTTTT
>TRBJ1-3|-|TRBV4-1|-
CASSQDGAGGNTIYF
TGCGCCAGCAGCCAAGACGGGGCGGGGGGAAACACCATATATTTT
>TRBJ1-4|-|TRBV18|-
CASSPFGNEKLFF
TGTGCCAGCTCACCATTCGGTAATGAAAAACTGTTTTTT
>TRBJ1-3|-|TRBV18|TRBD1
CASSRDRALGNTIYF
TGTGCCAGCTCACGAGACAGGGCCCTTGGAAACACCATATATTTT
>TRBJ1-4|-|TRBV19|TRBD1
CASNRDRVGEKLFF
TGTGCCAGTAACCGAGACAGGGTGGGAGAAAAACTGTTTTTT
>TRBJ2-2|-|TRBV5-1|-
CASSPQGIETGELFF
TGCGCCAGCAGCCCCCAGGGGATTGAAACCGGGGAGCTGTTTTTT
>TRBJ1-4|-|TRBV7-2|TRBD1
CASSLAGTGGADEKLFF
TGTGCCAGCAGCTTAGCCGGGACAGGGGGCGCAGACGAAAAACTGTTTTTT
>TRBJ1-1|-|TRBV6-5|-
CASSYSSNGNTEAFF
TGTGCCAGCAGTTACTCGAGCAACGGGAACACTGAAGCTTTCTTT
>TRBJ2-7|-|TRBV4-1|-
CASSQDGQGIGKQYF
TGCGCCAGCAGCCAAGATGGGCAGGGGATCGGTAAGCAGTACTTC